The 32 T cell receptor beta chains listed next were all sequenced from one sample in a study of blood T cell repertoires in COVID-19. Using immunoSEQ multiplex PCR, the repertoire was profiled, and TCRdb retains in-frame clones only, with some absent. The sample records 40,000 to 50,000 clones, 87% being singletons. Sequenced: peripheral blood. Receptors originate from a human donor in a cohort sampled during active COVID-19.

The V call is TRBV12-3 or TRBV12-4, the J call TRBJ2-1, with TRBD1 as a possible D gene (6 bases). The V end lost 9 bases, the J end lost 0 bases, and 9 bases lay between the germline ends. The CDR3 sequence is 13 residues long. The CDR3 sequence: CASEDSSYNEQFF. DNA for the CDR3: TGTGCCAGTGAGGACAGCTCCTACAATGAGCAGTTCTTC.

The gene calls are TRBV7-9 and TRBJ2-7; D is possibly TRBD2 (6 bases). V was clipped by 5 bases and J by 2 bases, with 16 bases between them. Per germline, CDR1 SEHNR and CDR2 FQNEAQ (reference sequence). There are 15 residues in the CDR3. The CDR3 coding sequence is TGTGCCAGCAGCCCCACCGGGACGGGGGCCTACGAGCAGTACTTC. It encodes CASSPTGTGAYEQYF.

This chain connects TRBV11-2 to TRBJ1-1; weak D call: TRBD1 (6 bases). This CDR3 contains 16 residues. In germline, CDR1 is SGHAT, CDR2 FQNNGV. Between the trimmed V and J ends, which lost 5 bases and 1 base, there was a span of 17 bases. Here the CDR3 DNA reads TGTGCCAGCAGCAAACCCCTAGGGGGTTCGAACACTGAAGCTTTCTTT. This gives the protein CASSKPLGGSNTEAFF.

The chain uses TRBV29-1 and TRBJ2-7, with TRBD1 as a possible D gene (5 bases). The germline V gene encodes CDR1 SQVTM and CDR2 ANQGSEA. The CDR3 extends over 11 amino acids. Trimming shortened V by 5 bases and J by 10 bases, and 15 bases separated the two germline ends. CDR3 sequence (DNA): TGCAGCGTTCAAGGGGTGTCAGGCCAGTACTTC. This codes for CSVQGVSGQYF.

The J gene is TRBJ2-1, the V gene TRBV5-1; no reliable D call. The CDR3 spans 16 residues. The germline V gene has CDR1 SGHRS and CDR2 YFSETQ. V was trimmed by 0 bases and J by 0 bases, leaving 10 bases between them. The CDR3, as DNA: TGCGCCAGCAGCTTGGTGGGCTTCAGCTCCTACAATGAGCAGTTCTTC. The encoded protein is CASSLVGFSSYNEQFF.

V usage is TRBV28 and J usage is TRBJ1-2, with 9 bases aligning to TRBD1. This CDR3 has 17 residues. J gave up 6 bases and V 1 base, and 12 bases lay outside the gene matches. CDR1 is MDHEN and CDR2 is SYDVKM in the germline V gene. The CDR3 nucleotides are TGTGCCAGCAGTTTATCTACCGGGACAGGGTATTTTGATGGCTACACCTTC. Protein: CASSLSTGTGYFDGYTF.

This chain links TRBV5-5 with TRBJ2-5; 14 bases map to TRBD2. Germline loops: CDR1 SGHKS, CDR2 YYEKEE (reference sequence). With 3 bases clipped from V and 4 bases from J, the junction kept 2 bases outside the gene matches. The CDR3 runs 15 residues. For the CDR3, the DNA is TGTGCCAGCAGCTCCGGACTAGCGGGGGGAGAGACCCAGTACTTC. It encodes CASSSGLAGGETQYF.

The rearrangement joins TRBV7-2 to TRBJ2-4, with 7 bases that match TRBD2. CDR1 SGHTA and CDR2 FQGNSA come from the germline V gene. This CDR3 region has 16 residues. Trimming took 2 bases from V and 0 from J; bases not matched to a gene: 4. The chain's CDR3 is CASSLMASGAKNIQYF. CDR3 DNA sequence: TGTGCCAGCAGCTTAATGGCTAGCGGAGCCAAAAACATTCAGTACTTC. The variable domain in full, completed from reference TRBV7-2 and TRBJ2-4, reads GAGVSQSPSNKVTEKGKDVELRCDPISGHTALYWYRQSLGQGLEFLIYFQGNSAPDKSGLPSDRFSAERTGGSVSTLTIQRTQQEDSAVYLCASSLMASGAKNIQYFGAGTRLSVL.

This clone was counted a few times. This chain connects TRBV7-6 to TRBJ2-7; 13 bases map to TRBD2. This CDR3 spans 16 amino acids. Germline-derived CDR1 and CDR2 are SGHVS and FNYEAQ. With 5 bases clipped from V and 2 bases from J, the junction kept 6 bases outside the gene matches. The CDR3 spells CASSAGLAGSAYEQYF. CDR3 nucleotide sequence: TGTGCCAGCAGCGCGGGACTAGCGGGAAGTGCCTACGAGCAGTACTTC.

V and J are TRBV5-4 and TRBJ2-5; possibly TRBD2 for D (6 bases). Trimming removed 0 bases from V and 2 bases from J, with 8 bases in between. This CDR3 contains 14 residues. The germline V gene has CDR1 SGHNT and CDR2 YYREEE (reference sequence). The CDR3 DNA is TGTGCCAGCAGCTTGGTGGGGAGGCAAGAGACCCAGTACTTC. It specifies CASSLVGRQETQYF.

The V call is TRBV3-1 (or the pseudogene TRBV3-2), the J call TRBJ1-2, with D possibly being TRBD1 (5 bases). Germline assignment: CDR1 LGHDT and CDR2 YNNKEL (reference sequence). The CDR3 length is 13 residues. V was pared by 1 base and J by 4 bases, with 7 bases between. The CDR3 DNA follows: TGTGCCAGCAGCCAAGCGACAGCCTATGGCTACACCTTC. As protein: CASSQATAYGYTF.

CDR3 nucleotide sequence: TGTGCCTGGAGTGTCACTAGCGCTTACAATGAGCAGTTCTTC. It translates to CAWSVTSAYNEQFF. This chain uses TRBV30 with TRBJ2-1; TRBD2 agrees at 7 bases. The CDR3 runs to 14 residues. CDR1 is GTSNPN and CDR2 is SVGIG in the germline V gene (reference sequence). The V gene end was trimmed by 0 bases and the J gene end by 4 bases; junction bases not matched to a gene: 3.

As for this clone: The sample carries other DNA sequences with the same CDR3. The chain couples TRBV5-1 to TRBJ2-7; 11 nucleotides line up with TRBD1. The germline gives CDR1 SGHRS, CDR2 YFSETQ. J was trimmed by 7 bases and V by 4 bases; bases with no gene match: 4. The CDR3 is 13 amino acids. DNA for the CDR3: TGCGCCAGCAGCGAGGGACAGGGGGGTGAGCAGTACTTC. This encodes CASSEGQGGEQYF.

The chain joins TRBV27 to TRBJ2-2; 7 bases match TRBD2. CDR1 and CDR2 from the germline V gene are MNHEY and SMNVEV (reference sequence). The CDR3 has 16 amino acids. The ends lost 7 bases at V and 4 bases at J; junction bases unmatched: 12. The CDR3 sequence: CASTLDGLVGTGELFF. The CDR3, as DNA: TGTGCCAGCACCCTCGACGGACTAGTGGGCACCGGGGAGCTGTTTTTT.

This clone was recorded only once. CDR3 coding DNA: TGTGCCATCAGGGGCGGGATTGCTGGAGACACTGAAGCTTTCTTT. It translates to CAIRGGIAGDTEAFF. V usage is TRBV10-3 and J usage is TRBJ1-1; D gene uncertain. Deletions cut 6 bases from V and 3 bases from J, with 17 bases between. This CDR3 comprises 15 residues. CDR1 and CDR2 (germline): ENHRY, SYGVKD.

CDR3 protein: CAISESTSGFGGDTQYF. CDR3 nucleotides: TGTGCCATCAGTGAGTCGACTAGCGGGTTCGGGGGGGATACGCAGTATTTT. The chain uses TRBV10-3 and TRBJ2-3, with 10 positions matching TRBD2. Germline V gene sequence: CDR1 ENHRY, CDR2 SYGVKD. This CDR3 is 17 amino acids long. Unmatched junction bases numbered 9, after V lost 0 bases and J lost 6 bases.

The gene calls are TRBV5-1 and TRBJ2-1, with 9 bases lining up with TRBD2. J was trimmed by 8 bases and V by 2 bases; bases with no gene match: 8. This CDR3 comprises 15 residues. The germline V gene encodes CDR1 SGHRS and CDR2 YFSETQ. The CDR3 region is CASSLGLAGLYEQFF. Here the CDR3 DNA reads TGCGCCAGCAGCTTAGGGCTAGCGGGATTGTATGAGCAGTTCTTC.

This sequence joins TRBV5-4 and TRBJ2-5; the match to TRBD2 covers 9 bases. Trimming cost V 4 bases and J 3 bases; bases outside gene matches: 4. CDR1 and CDR2 from the germline V gene are SGHNT and YYREEE (reference sequence). There are 14 residues in the CDR3. The CDR3 spells CASSRRLAEETQYF. DNA of the CDR3: TGTGCCAGCAGCAGACGACTAGCGGAAGAGACCCAGTACTTC.

The chain is built from TRBV5-1 and TRBJ1-5, with 9 bases lining up with TRBD1. Trimming took 4 bases from V and 6 from J; bases not matched to a gene: 8. From germline, CDR1 is SGHRS and CDR2 YFSETQ. This CDR3 is 15 amino acids long. CDR3 loop: CASSLRTGAGQPQHF. In DNA form, the CDR3 reads TGCGCCAGCAGCCTGAGGACAGGGGCCGGTCAGCCCCAGCATTTT.

The CDR3 DNA is TGTGCCTGGAGTGTACGACACACAGCCTCTAACTATGGCTACACCTTC. It codes for CAWSVRHTASNYGYTF. The chain recombines TRBV30 with TRBJ1-2; D gene unclear. This CDR3 contains 16 residues. Trimming left V 0 bases short and J 0 bases short, with 14 bases between. Per germline, CDR1 GTSNPN and CDR2 SVGIG (reference sequence).

The J gene is TRBJ2-7, the V gene TRBV14, with D hard to call. Trimming took 3 bases from V and 1 from J, leaving 10 bases between them. The CDR3 covers 14 residues. Germline-derived CDR1 and CDR2 are SGHDN and FVKESK. The CDR3 loop reads CASSHLGISYEQYF. CDR3 DNA: TGTGCCAGCAGCCACCTAGGCATTTCCTACGAGCAGTACTTC. Drawing the rest from reference TRBV14 and TRBJ2-7, the complete variable domain is EAGVTQFPSHSVIEKGQTVTLRCDPISGHDNLYWYRRVMGKEIKFLLHFVKESKQDESGMPNNRFLAERTGGTYSTLKVQPAELEDSGVYFCASSHLGISYEQYFGPGTRLTVT.

This chain joins TRBV11-2 and TRBJ1-6; 7 bases map to TRBD1. V dropped 1 base and J dropped 5; count of bases not matched to a gene: 2. Per the germline V gene, CDR1 is SGHAT and CDR2 is FQNNGV. The CDR3 totals 15 residues. The DNA for the CDR3 is TGTGCCAGCAGCTTAGTGGGACAGAATAATTCACCCCTCCACTTT. It is translated as CASSLVGQNNSPLHF. The whole variable domain, filled in from reference TRBV11-2 and TRBJ1-6, reads EAGVAQSPRYKIIEKRQSVAFWCNPISGHATLYWYQQILGQGPKLLIQFQNNGVVDDSQLPKDRFSAERLKGVDSTLKIQPAKLEDSAVYLCASSLVGQNNSPLHFGNGTRLTVT.

The DNA for the CDR3 is TGTGCCAGCAGTTTATACAGAGTAACCTACAATGAGCAGTTCTTC. It yields the protein CASSLYRVTYNEQFF. The chain carries TRBV28 and TRBJ2-1, with D uncertain. The CDR3 loop spans 15 amino acids. Germline V gene data show CDR1 as MDHEN and CDR2 as SYDVKM. Trimming left V 1 base short and J 2 bases short, with 9 bases between.

The chain employs TRBV5-6 and TRBJ2-6, with 9 bases aligning to TRBD2. Germline-derived CDR1 and CDR2 are SGHDT and YYEEEE. V shed 3 bases and J 4 bases; nucleotides not matched to a gene: 8. The CDR3 spans 17 residues. The CDR3 bases are TGTGCCAGCAGCTGGGCGGGGGGGCCATACGGGGCCAACGTCCTGACTTTC. This gives the protein CASSWAGGPYGANVLTF.

J is TRBJ1-1 and V is TRBV7-8, with D possibly being TRBD1 (5 bases). The CDR3 spans 13 residues. Germline V CDR1 and CDR2: SGHVS, FQNEAQ. The germline V and J ends were trimmed by 5 bases and 1 base, with 8 bases remaining between them. In nucleotides, the CDR3 is TGTGCCAGCAGCCGGGGGGGGAACACTGAAGCTTTCTTT. As protein: CASSRGGNTEAFF.

This chain links TRBV3-1 (or the pseudogene TRBV3-2) with TRBJ1-6; possibly TRBD1 for D (5 bases). The length of the CDR3 is 14 residues. The V end was cut by 6 bases, the J end by 7 bases, with 13 bases between. The germline gives CDR1 LGHDT, CDR2 YNNKEL (reference sequence). DNA of the CDR3: TGTGCCAGCAGTGGCGTGGGGGGAAATTCACCCCTCCACTTT. Translation: CASSGVGGNSPLHF.

V usage is TRBV19 and J usage is TRBJ2-5; D perhaps matches TRBD1 (5 bases). The CDR3 contains 15 residues. CDR1 and CDR2 (germline): LNHDA, SQIVND (reference sequence). With 7 bases removed from V and 2 bases from J, the gap between germline ends came to 17 bases. DNA for the CDR3: TGTGCCAGTAACCCAGGGCCAGGGTGGCAAGAGACCCAGTACTTC. The encoded protein is CASNPGPGWQETQYF.

The chain uses TRBV15 and TRBJ2-4; 13 bases line up with TRBD2. Germline V CDR1 and CDR2: LNHNV, YYDKDF (reference sequence). V shed 5 bases, J shed 0 bases, and the junction held 4 bases outside the gene matches. The CDR3 runs to 17 residues. The DNA of the CDR3 is TGTGCCACCAGCGGGACTAGCGGGATCCTAGCCAAAAACATTCAGTACTTC. Translated, it gives CATSGTSGILAKNIQYF. Complete variable domain (other parts from reference TRBV15 and TRBJ2-4): DAMVIQNPRYQVTQFGKPVTLSCSQTLNHNVMYWYQQKSSQAPKLLFHYYDKDFNNEADTPDNFQSRRPNTSFCFLDIRSPGLGDTAMYLCATSGTSGILAKNIQYFGAGTRLSVL.

J is TRBJ2-2 and V is TRBV19, with TRBD1 as a possible D gene (6 bases). With 4 bases removed from V and 8 bases from J, the gap between germline ends came to 14 bases. The germline V gene encodes CDR1 LNHDA and CDR2 SQIVND (reference sequence). The CDR3 runs 14 residues. This CDR3 reads CASSTNREIGELFF. The DNA for the CDR3 is TGTGCCAGTAGTACCAACAGGGAGATAGGGGAGCTGTTTTTT.

V and J are TRBV7-2 and TRBJ1-2; maybe TRBD1 (6 bases). The V end lost 6 bases, the J end lost 6 bases, and 26 bases lay between the germline ends. Germline-derived CDR1 and CDR2 are SGHTA and FQGNSA. The CDR3 covers 17 residues. CDR3 region: CASRGGAVQGTTNGYTF. The CDR3, as DNA: TGTGCCAGCAGGGGGGGGGCAGTGCAAGGAACGACCAATGGCTACACCTTC.

This sequence joins TRBV5-1 and TRBJ1-1; the D is unclear. V dropped 3 bases and J dropped 1 base, with 13 bases sitting between them. The CDR3 spans 15 residues. Germline assignment: CDR1 SGHRS and CDR2 YFSETQ. CDR3 sequence reads: CASSSRGKENTEAFF. The CDR3 coding sequence is TGCGCCAGCAGCTCCCGGGGAAAAGAGAACACTGAAGCTTTCTTT.

This chain uses TRBV25-1 with TRBJ1-1, with D perhaps matching TRBD1 (6 bases). CDR1 and CDR2 (germline): MGHDK, SYGVNS. There are 15 residues in the CDR3. Trimming shortened V by 1 base and J by 8 bases, and 17 bases separated the two germline ends. The CDR3 is CASSESLADGQEAFF. DNA for the CDR3: TGTGCCAGCAGTGAATCCCTTGCGGACGGACAGGAAGCTTTCTTT.